This T cell receptor (beta chain) was profiled in a study of early T cells in non-severe SARS-CoV-2 infection. Across the whole study: Sequencing used unsorted whole-blood bulk RNA, so chains lack pairing.

This clonotype has a count of ten or more. The germline V gene has CDR1 LNHDA and CDR2 SQIVND (reference sequence). CDR3 length: 14 amino acids. V shed 4 bases and J shed 3 bases, with 11 bases lying between them. TCRdb reprocessed the 5' RACE reads with MiXCR, giving one entry per CDR3 protein. Of 55,000 to 75,000 distinct CDR3 sequences in the sample, roughly an eighth were seen once. This TCR came from an adult who was a healthcare worker with PCR-confirmed SARS-CoV-2 infection or an uninfected control (not recorded which). The chain has TRBV19 and TRBJ2-3; D is ambiguous. The sequenced material came from whole blood. Here the CDR3 reads CASSSSRETDTQYF. The CDR3, as DNA: TGTGCCAGTAGTAGCTCCCGAGAGACAGATACGCAGTATTTT. Variable domain in full (rest from reference TRBV19 and TRBJ2-3): DGGITQSPKYLFRKEGQNVTLSCEQNLNHDAMYWYRQDPGQGLRLIYYSQIVNDFQKGDIAEGYSVSREKKESFPLTVTSAQKNPTAFYLCASSSSRETDTQYFGPGTRLTVL.